The present T cell receptor beta chain was sequenced within a study of OX40 agonist ivuxolimab in advanced cancers. The CDR3 consists of 13 residues. CDR1 and CDR2 from the germline V gene are SGHTA and FQGTGA. V lost 5 bases to trimming and J lost 4 bases; unmatched junction nucleotides: 3. TCRdb's copy holds only in-frame clones and misses some; the assay was immunoSEQ multiplex PCR. The sample holds around 70,000 clones, approximately 80% seen once. The V and J genes are TRBV7-3 and TRBJ2-3, with 7 bases lining up with TRBD1. The sequenced sample was CD4+ or CD8+ T cells sorted from blood, obtained in a trial of the OX40 agonist ivuxolimab. This TCR came from an adult with an advanced solid tumor such as melanoma, head and neck, liver or kidney cancer. The CDR3 protein is CASSRDSPDTQYF. The CDR3 bases are TGTGCCAGCAGCCGGGACAGTCCAGATACGCAGTATTTT.